The 8 T cell receptor beta chains below come from one sample, sequenced in a study of blood T cell repertoires in COVID-19. Profiled with immunoSEQ multiplex PCR; TCRdb holds only in-frame clones, not every one. The sample has approximately 360,000 clones; around 83% are singletons. Input material: PBMCs or T cells enriched from blood (not recorded which). These TCRs come from a woman between 50 and 59 years old who had recovered from COVID-19.

The chain couples TRBV14 to TRBJ1-1, with TRBD1 matching over 7 bases. The CDR3 totals 16 residues. Germline CDR1 and CDR2: SGHDN and FVKESK. V trimming: 4 bases; J trimming: 6 bases; junction bases outside the gene matches: 14. The CDR3 is CASSPWGRGNFAEAFF. The CDR3 bases are TGTGCCAGCAGCCCCTGGGGCAGGGGGAACTTTGCTGAAGCTTTCTTT.

V and J are TRBV5-6 and TRBJ1-2; D remains unclear. Germline V gene sequence: CDR1 SGHDT, CDR2 YYEEEE. The length of the CDR3 is 17 residues. V was trimmed by 6 bases and J by 3 bases, leaving 24 bases between them. The CDR3 loop is CASIVGLGFGSHYGYTF. The CDR3 DNA reads as TGTGCCAGCATTGTTGGGCTTGGATTTGGGAGTCACTATGGCTACACCTTC.

The gene calls are TRBV7-3 and TRBJ2-1, with 13 bases that match TRBD2. Germline CDR1 is SGHTA and CDR2 is FQGTGA. This CDR3 spans 16 amino acids. Trimming took 5 bases from V and 4 from J; bases not matched to a gene: 5. CDR3: CASSTRTSGGYNEQFF. CDR3 sequence (DNA): TGTGCCAGCAGCACTCGGACTAGCGGGGGTTACAATGAGCAGTTCTTC.

V is TRBV29-1 and J is TRBJ1-1; 7 bases are a match to TRBD1. Trimming at V came to 3 bases and at J to 5 bases, leaving 6 bases not matched to a gene. Germline lookup yields CDR1 SQVTM and CDR2 ANQGSEA. The CDR3 totals 13 residues. This CDR3 is CSVEQGGWTEAFF. CDR3 DNA: TGCAGCGTTGAGCAAGGGGGCTGGACTGAAGCTTTCTTT.

As for this clone: Other nucleotide sequences from this sample produce the same CDR3. This rearrangement joins TRBV9 to TRBJ1-6, with TRBD1 as a possible D gene (6 bases). Germline-derived CDR1 and CDR2 are SGDLS and YYNGEE. The CDR3 consists of 15 residues. V was clipped by 0 bases and J by 7 bases, with 11 bases between them. The DNA of the CDR3 is TGTGCCAGCAGCGTAGAAGGGGGTCTCAATTCACCCCTCCACTTT. It yields the protein CASSVEGGLNSPLHF.

V is TRBV19 and J is TRBJ2-6, with D uncertain. The CDR3 is 14 residues long. V gave up 8 bases and J gave up 0 bases, with 8 bases separating them. The germline CDR1 and CDR2 sequences are LNHDA and SQIVND (reference sequence). In DNA, the CDR3 is TGTGCCAGTCTTTACAGCTCTGGGGCCAACGTCCTGACTTTC. It is translated as CASLYSSGANVLTF.

This rearrangement joins TRBV20-1 to TRBJ1-1; 7 positions agree with TRBD1. The V gene's germline CDR1 is DFQATT and CDR2 SNEGSKA (reference sequence). V gave up 3 bases and J gave up 11 bases; unmatched junction bases: 12. CDR3 length: 13 amino acids. The DNA for the CDR3 is TGCAGTGCTAGTGAGACAGGGTTGGGTGAGGCTTTCTTT. Its translation: CSASETGLGEAFF.

The chain uses TRBV28 and TRBJ2-1; TRBD2 aligns across 13 bases. V lost 2 bases and J lost 3; bases outside the gene matches: 13. This CDR3 is 20 amino acids long. Germline V lookup: CDR1 MDHEN, CDR2 SYDVKM. Here the CDR3 DNA reads TGTGCCAGCAGTTTAGTTAGGTGGACTAGCGGGAGAGTTGGCTACAATGAGCAGTTCTTC. Protein: CASSLVRWTSGRVGYNEQFF.